This is a list of T cell receptor beta chains from one sample in a study of cytotoxic CD8 clonotypes in ibrutinib-treated CLL. Assay used: immunoSEQ multiplex PCR; TCRdb lists only in-frame clones, some missing. The data contain about 92,000 clones, 70% to 80% of them singletons. Sequences were derived from PBMCs, sampled after 24 months of ibrutinib treatment. The receptors shown here come from a human donor with chronic lymphocytic leukemia. CDR3s include the opening cysteine and the closing phenylalanine or tryptophan. The D gene is left open where the match is weak. Some rows mark clone size as missing; the rest say once, few, many or name a class of expanded clone.

V	J	D	size	DNA	CDR3
TRBV28	TRBJ1-3	.	few	TGTGCCAGCAGAGGTTGGGGACTTTCTGGAAACACCATATATTTT	CASRGWGLSGNTIYF
TRBV14	TRBJ1-6	.	.	TGTGCCAGCAGCCATGGTCTCGTTGTCAATAATTCACCCCTCCACTTT	CASSHGLVVNNSPLHF
TRBV6-1	TRBJ2-7	.	.	TGTGCCACCCGCCCTTGGGAGCAGTACTTC	CATRPWEQYF
TRBV5-8	TRBJ2-2	.	.	TGTGCCAGCAGCTTGGACACCTGGGGGGCCGGGGAGCTGTTTTTT	CASSLDTWGAGELFF
TRBV4-2	TRBJ2-3	.	.	TGTGCCAGCAGCCTTAGGACAGATACGCAGTATTTT	CASSLRTDTQYF
TRBV6-5	TRBJ2-7	TRBD2	once	TGTGCCAGCAGCAGCGGACGGGGGGCCTACGAGCAGTACTTC	CASSSGRGAYEQYF
TRBV19	TRBJ2-4	TRBD1	.	TGTGCCAGTAGACAGGGGCTGTTAGCCAAAAACATTCAGTACTTC	CASRQGLLAKNIQYF
TRBV30	TRBJ1-1	.	.	TGTGCCTCCCTTTGGGGCACTGAAGCTTTCTTT	CASLWGTEAFF
TRBV5-1	TRBJ2-3	TRBD2	.	TGCGCCAGCAGCTTAAGCGGGAGGACAGATACGCAGTATTTT	CASSLSGRTDTQYF
TRBV19	TRBJ1-1	.	once	TGTGCCAGCAGGGTCTTACGTGGCACTGAAGCTTTCTTT	CASRVLRGTEAFF
TRBV4-3	TRBJ1-2	TRBD1	.	TGCGCCAGCAGCCAGGAGGACAGGGCGGGCGGCTACACCTTC	CASSQEDRAGGYTF
TRBV5-5	TRBJ2-7	TRBD1	.	TGTGCCAGCAGCTTGGCAGGGGGTTCCTACGAGCAGTACTTC	CASSLAGGSYEQYF
TRBV4-1	TRBJ2-7	.	.	TGCGCCAGCAGCCAAGACCGGAGGGGGCCCTACGAGCAGTACTTC	CASSQDRRGPYEQYF
TRBV18	TRBJ1-1	TRBD1	.	TGTGCCAGCTCATCCGGACAGGGTCGGACTGAAGCTTTCTTT	CASSSGQGRTEAFF
TRBV25-1	TRBJ1-2	.	.	TGTGCCAGCAGTGAATCTTTAGGCCTCAACTATGGCTACACCTTC	CASSESLGLNYGYTF
TRBV30	TRBJ2-7	.	.	TGTGCCTGGAGTGTATACGGTTACGAGCAGTACTTC	CAWSVYGYEQYF
TRBV7-2	TRBJ1-4	TRBD1	.	TGTGCCAGCAGCACCCGACAGGGTAGCGGTGAAAAACTGTTTTTT	CASSTRQGSGEKLFF